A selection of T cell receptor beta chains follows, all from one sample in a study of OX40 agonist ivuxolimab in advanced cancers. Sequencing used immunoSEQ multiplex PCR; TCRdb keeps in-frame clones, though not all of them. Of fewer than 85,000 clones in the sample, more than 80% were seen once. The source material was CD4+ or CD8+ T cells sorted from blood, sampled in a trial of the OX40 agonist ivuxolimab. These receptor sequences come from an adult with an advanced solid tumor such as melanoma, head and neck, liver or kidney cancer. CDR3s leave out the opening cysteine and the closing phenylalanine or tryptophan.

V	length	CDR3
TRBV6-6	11	ASSGQQGTEAF
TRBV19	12	ASTRDNSGNTIY
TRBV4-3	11	ASSHDSNYGYT
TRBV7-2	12	ASTYGGGYYGYT
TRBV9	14	ASSVSTGGRTDTQY
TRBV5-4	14	ASSYRLAGGTDTQY
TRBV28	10	ASSWISDTIY
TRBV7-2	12	ASSSYSSYYGYT
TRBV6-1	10	ASSDPTHEQF
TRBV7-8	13	ASSLFGRRNTEAF
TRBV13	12	ASSQLGARETQY
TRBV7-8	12	ASSPRLADNEQF
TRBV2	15	ASSARPPQGAKNIQY
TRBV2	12	ASKPSLPSYEQY
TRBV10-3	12	AISGGDGTYEQY
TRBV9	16	ASSVGGTGVETNEKLF
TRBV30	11	AWTLPGPYEQY
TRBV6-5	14	ASSYSNKPMNTEAF
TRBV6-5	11	ASSYSANTEAF
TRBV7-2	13	ASSLDGRGSYEQY
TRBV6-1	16	ASSEERTSGSGSYEQY
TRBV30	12	AWSGFRRANVLT
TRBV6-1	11	ASSTVSGNTIY
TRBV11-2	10	ASSLDLLEQY
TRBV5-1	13	ASTGTSGGADTQY
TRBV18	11	ASSGDMNTEAF